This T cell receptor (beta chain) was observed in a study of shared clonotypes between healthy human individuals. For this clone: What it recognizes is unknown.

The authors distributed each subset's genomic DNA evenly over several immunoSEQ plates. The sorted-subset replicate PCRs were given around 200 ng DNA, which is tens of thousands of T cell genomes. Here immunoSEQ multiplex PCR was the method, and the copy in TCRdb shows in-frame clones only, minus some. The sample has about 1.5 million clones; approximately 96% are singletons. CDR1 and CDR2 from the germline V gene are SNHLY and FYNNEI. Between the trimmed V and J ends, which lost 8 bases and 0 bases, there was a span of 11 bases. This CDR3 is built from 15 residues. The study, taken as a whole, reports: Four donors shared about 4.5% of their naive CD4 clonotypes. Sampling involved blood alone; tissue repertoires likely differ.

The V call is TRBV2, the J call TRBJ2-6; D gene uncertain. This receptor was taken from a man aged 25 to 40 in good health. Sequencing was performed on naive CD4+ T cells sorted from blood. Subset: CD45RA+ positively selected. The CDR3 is CASSQYGSGANVLTF. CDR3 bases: TGTGCCAGCTCCCAATACGGCTCTGGGGCCAACGTCCTGACTTTC.